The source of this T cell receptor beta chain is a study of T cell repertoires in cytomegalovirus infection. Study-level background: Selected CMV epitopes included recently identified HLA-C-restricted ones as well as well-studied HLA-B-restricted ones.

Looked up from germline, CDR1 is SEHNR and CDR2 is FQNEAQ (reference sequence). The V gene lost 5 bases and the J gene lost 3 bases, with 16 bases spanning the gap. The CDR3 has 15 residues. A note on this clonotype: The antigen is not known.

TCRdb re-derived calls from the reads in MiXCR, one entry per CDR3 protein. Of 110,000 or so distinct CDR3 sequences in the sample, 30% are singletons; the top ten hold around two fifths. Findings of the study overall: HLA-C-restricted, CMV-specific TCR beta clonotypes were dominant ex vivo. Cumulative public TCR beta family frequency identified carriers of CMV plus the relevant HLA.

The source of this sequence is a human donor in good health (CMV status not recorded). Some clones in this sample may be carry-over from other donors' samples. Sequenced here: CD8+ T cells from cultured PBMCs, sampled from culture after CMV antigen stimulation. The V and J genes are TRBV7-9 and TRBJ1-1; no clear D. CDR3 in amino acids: CASSPVGYGYTEAFF. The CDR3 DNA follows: TGTGCCAGCAGCCCGGTTGGATACGGGTACACTGAAGCTTTCTTT.